Listed below are T cell receptor beta chains from one sample, sequenced in a study of CD8 T cells in Susac syndrome. A single record per CDR3 protein comes from TCRdb applying MiXCR to the immunoSEQ multiplex PCR reads. The table includes about 120,000 distinct CDR3 sequences, 94% detected once. The sample comprised CD4+ T cells from PBMCs. Every receptor here comes from a human donor in good health. CDR3s leave out the opening cysteine and the closing phenylalanine or tryptophan.

ASSGGTYYGYT,TRBV4-3,TRBJ1-2
ASSLEPNLGGNEQF,TRBV5-1,TRBJ2-1
SVAGLDGYT,TRBV29-1,TRBJ1-2
ASSNYNEQF,TRBV27,TRBJ2-1
ASSQGGTGFPSTDTQY,TRBV4-3,TRBJ2-3
ASSVGTSGSGDTQY,TRBV9,TRBJ2-3
ATSSSLQETQY,TRBV24-1,TRBJ2-5
ASSPQMGTQY,TRBV5-1,TRBJ2-5
ASSDMGRGYEQY,TRBV4-2,TRBJ2-7
ASSQDPVTAAEQY,TRBV4-3,TRBJ2-7
AWSTGGTGGNEQF,TRBV30,TRBJ2-1
SARPWQGSPYEQY,TRBV20-1,TRBJ2-7
ASSLLSGYETQY,TRBV5-6,TRBJ2-5
ASSSVPPGVKRAKNIQY,TRBV7-8,TRBJ2-4
ASSGSSSYNEQF,TRBV27,TRBJ2-1
ASSQGAVEAF,TRBV3-1,TRBJ1-1
AISEQENTEAF,TRBV10-3,TRBJ1-1
ATSREGIANTGELF,TRBV15,TRBJ2-2
ASSYDGSNTGELF,TRBV6-6,TRBJ2-2
ASSKGEQY,TRBV25-1,TRBJ2-7
ASSQGYNTGELF,TRBV28,TRBJ2-2
ASYIGGAVYTEAF,TRBV28,TRBJ1-1
ASSSLGEQF,TRBV19,TRBJ2-1
TSSQVDMGLTAHNEQF,TRBV4-1,TRBJ2-1
ASSPAGTGALGEQF,TRBV18,TRBJ2-1
ASSIDRGDYT,TRBV19,TRBJ1-2
ASSPRQGDTEAF,TRBV7-3,TRBJ1-1
ASTQGPSYNEQF,TRBV12-3/TRBV12-4,TRBJ2-1
ASSVGGGGETQY,TRBV9,TRBJ2-5
ASSLTAGANVLT,TRBV12-3/TRBV12-4,TRBJ2-6
SVGEGNQPQH,TRBV29-1,TRBJ1-5
ASSPGYLQETQY,TRBV7-9,TRBJ2-5
ASGSFESTDTQY,TRBV7-3,TRBJ2-3
ASSYSGQSQETQY,TRBV6-2/TRBV6-3,TRBJ2-5
ASSEGGGAGTEAF,TRBV2,TRBJ1-1
ASSRSFGVSYEQY,TRBV19,TRBJ2-7
ASSQFQDPKGNTEAF,TRBV3-1,TRBJ1-1
SAFRSGQETQY,TRBV20-1,TRBJ2-5
ASSETEDRAGGYT,TRBV6-1,TRBJ1-2
ASSQDMEVAYEQY,TRBV4-3,TRBJ2-7
ASSPSAGWTQY,TRBV3-1,TRBJ2-5
ASSSGTGTPYEQY,TRBV6-6,TRBJ2-7
ASGGPAGGELF,TRBV5-6,TRBJ2-2
ASTNGGPAYEQY,TRBV19,TRBJ2-7
SAEASVDEQF,TRBV20-1,TRBJ2-1
ASRWGETETQY,TRBV2,TRBJ2-5
ASSYFGTGNTEAF,TRBV6-5,TRBJ1-1
SAGTGSGYT,TRBV20-1,TRBJ1-2
ASSQDGQGSYNEQF,TRBV4-3,TRBJ2-1